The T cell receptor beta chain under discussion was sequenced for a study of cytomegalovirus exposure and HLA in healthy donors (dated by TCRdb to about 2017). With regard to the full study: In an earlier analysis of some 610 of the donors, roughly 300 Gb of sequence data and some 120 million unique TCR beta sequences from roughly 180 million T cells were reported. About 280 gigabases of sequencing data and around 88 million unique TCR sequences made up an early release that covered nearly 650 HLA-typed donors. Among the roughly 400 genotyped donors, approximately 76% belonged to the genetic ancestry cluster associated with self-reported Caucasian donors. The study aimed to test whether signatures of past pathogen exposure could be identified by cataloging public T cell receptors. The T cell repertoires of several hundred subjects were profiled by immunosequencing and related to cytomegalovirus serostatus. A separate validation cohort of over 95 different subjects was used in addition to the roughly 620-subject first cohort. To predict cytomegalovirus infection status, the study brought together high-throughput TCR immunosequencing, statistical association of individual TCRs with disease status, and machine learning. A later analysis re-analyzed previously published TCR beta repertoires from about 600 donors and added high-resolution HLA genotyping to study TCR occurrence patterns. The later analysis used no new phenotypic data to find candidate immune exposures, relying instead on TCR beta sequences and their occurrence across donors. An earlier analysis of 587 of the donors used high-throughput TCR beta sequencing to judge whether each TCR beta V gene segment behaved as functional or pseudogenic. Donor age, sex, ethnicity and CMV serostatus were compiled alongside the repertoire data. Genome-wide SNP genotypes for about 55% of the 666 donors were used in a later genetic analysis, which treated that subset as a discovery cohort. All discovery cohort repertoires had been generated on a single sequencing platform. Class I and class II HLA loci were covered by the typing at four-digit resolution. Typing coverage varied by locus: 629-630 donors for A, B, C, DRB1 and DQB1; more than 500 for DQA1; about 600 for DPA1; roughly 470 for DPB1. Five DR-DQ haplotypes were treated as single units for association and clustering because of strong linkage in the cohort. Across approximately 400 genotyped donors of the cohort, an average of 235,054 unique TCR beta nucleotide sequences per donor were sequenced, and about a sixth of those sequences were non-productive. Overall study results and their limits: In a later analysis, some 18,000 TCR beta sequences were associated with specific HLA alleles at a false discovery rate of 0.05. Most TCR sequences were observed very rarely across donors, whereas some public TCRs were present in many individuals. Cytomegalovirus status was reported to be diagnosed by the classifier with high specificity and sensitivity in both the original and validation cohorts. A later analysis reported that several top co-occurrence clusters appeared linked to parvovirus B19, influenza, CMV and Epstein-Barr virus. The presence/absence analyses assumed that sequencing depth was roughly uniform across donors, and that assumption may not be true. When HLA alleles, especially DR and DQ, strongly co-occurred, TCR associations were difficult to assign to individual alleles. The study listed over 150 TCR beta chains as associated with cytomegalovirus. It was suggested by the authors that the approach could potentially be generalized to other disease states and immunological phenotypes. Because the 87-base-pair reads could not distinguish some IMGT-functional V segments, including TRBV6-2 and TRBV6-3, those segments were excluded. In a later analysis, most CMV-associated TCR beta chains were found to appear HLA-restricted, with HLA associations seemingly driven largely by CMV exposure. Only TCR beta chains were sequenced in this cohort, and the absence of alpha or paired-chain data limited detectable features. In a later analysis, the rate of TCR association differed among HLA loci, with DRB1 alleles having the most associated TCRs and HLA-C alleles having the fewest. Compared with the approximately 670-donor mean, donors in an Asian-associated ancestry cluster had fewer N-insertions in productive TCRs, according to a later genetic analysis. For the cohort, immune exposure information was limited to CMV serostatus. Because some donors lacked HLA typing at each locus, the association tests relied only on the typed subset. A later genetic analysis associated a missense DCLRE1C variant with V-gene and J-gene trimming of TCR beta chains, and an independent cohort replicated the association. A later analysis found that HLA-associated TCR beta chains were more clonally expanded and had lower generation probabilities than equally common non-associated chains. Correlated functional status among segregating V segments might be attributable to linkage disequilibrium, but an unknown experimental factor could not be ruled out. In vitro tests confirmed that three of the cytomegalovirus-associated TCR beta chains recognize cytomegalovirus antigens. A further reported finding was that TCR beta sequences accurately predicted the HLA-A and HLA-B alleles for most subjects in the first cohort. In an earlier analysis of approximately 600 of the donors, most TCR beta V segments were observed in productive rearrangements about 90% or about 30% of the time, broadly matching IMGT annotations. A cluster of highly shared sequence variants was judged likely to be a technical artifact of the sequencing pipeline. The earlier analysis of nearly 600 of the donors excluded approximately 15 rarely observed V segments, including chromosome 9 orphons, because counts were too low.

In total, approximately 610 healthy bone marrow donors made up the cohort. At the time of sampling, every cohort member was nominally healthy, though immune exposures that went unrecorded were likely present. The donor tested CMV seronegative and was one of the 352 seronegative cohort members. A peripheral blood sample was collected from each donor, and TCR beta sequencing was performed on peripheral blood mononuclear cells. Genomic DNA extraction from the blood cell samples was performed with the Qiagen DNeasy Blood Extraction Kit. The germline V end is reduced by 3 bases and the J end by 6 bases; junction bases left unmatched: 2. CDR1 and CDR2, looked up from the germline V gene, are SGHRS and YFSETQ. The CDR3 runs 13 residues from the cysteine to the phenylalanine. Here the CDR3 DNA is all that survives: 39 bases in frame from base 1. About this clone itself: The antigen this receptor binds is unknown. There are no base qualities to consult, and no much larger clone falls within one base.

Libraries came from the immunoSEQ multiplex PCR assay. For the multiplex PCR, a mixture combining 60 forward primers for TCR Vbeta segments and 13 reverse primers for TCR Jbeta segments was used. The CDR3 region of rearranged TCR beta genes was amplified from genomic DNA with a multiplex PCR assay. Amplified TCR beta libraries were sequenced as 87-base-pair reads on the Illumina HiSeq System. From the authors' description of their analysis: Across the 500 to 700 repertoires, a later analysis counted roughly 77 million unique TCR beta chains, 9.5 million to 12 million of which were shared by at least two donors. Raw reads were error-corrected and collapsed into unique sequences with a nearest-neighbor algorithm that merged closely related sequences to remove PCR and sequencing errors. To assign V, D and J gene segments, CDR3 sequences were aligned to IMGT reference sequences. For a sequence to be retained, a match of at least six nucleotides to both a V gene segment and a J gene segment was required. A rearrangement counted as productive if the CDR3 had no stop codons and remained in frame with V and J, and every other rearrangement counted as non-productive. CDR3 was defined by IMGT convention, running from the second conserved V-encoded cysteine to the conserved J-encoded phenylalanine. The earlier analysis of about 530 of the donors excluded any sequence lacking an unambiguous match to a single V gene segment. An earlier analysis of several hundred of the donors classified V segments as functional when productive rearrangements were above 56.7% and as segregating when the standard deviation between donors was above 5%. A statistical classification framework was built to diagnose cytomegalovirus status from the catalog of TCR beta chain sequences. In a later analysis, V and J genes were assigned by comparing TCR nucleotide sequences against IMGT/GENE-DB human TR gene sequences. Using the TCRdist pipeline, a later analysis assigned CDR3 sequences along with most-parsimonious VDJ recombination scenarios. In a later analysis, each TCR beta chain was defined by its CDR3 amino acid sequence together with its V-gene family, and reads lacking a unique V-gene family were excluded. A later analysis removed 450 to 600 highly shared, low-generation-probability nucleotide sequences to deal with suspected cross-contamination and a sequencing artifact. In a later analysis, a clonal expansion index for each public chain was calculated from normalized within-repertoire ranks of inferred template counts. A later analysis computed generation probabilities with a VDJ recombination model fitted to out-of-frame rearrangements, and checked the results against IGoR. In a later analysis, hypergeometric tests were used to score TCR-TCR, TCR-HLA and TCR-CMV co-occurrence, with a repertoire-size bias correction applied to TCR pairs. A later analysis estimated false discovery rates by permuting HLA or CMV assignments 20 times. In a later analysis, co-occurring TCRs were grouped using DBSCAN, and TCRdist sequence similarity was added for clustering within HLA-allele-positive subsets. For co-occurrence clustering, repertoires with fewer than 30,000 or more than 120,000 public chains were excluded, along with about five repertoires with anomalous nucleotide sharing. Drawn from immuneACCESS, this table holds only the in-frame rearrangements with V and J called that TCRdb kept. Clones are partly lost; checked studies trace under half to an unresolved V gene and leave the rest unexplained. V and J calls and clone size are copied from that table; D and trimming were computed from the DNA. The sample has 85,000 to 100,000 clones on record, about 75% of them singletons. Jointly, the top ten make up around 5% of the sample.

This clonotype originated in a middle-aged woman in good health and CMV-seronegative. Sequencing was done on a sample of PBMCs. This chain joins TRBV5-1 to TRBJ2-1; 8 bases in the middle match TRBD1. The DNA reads TGCGCCAGCAGCTCCGACAGGGGCAATGAGCAGTTCTTC. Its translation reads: CASSSDRGNEQFF.